Listed below are T cell receptor beta chains from one sample, sequenced in a study of cytomegalovirus exposure and HLA in healthy donors. Sequenced by immunoSEQ multiplex PCR; TCRdb stores in-frame clones only, minus some. The table has around 130,000 clones, just under 75% seen once. The sequenced sample was PBMCs. These receptors originate from a man aged 40-49 years in good health and CMV-seropositive. CDR3s include the opening cysteine and the closing phenylalanine or tryptophan. Each record gives: clone size, CDR3 length, J gene, V gene, D gene, CDR3 DNA, CDR3 protein. A D gene is named only where the DNA matches it firmly. A clone size is listed for some rows: how often the clone was seen (once, few, many), or a class if it is expanded.

size: -; length: 13; J: TRBJ2-3; V: TRBV29-1; D: TRBD2; DNA: TGCAGCGTGTACGGGGGAGGGGCAGATACGCAGTATTTT; CDR3: CSVYGGGADTQYF
size: few; length: 16; J: TRBJ2-2; V: TRBV5-1; D: TRBD2; DNA: TGCGCCAGCAGCCCCCTGGCGGGGGGGACTACCGGGGAGCTGTTTTTT; CDR3: CASSPLAGGTTGELFF
size: -; length: 16; J: TRBJ2-2; V: TRBV9; D: -; DNA: TGTGCCAGCAGCCCGAGGGGACAAACGAACACCGGGGAGCTGTTTTTT; CDR3: CASSPRGQTNTGELFF
size: -; length: 17; J: TRBJ1-1; V: TRBV10-3; D: TRBD1; DNA: TGTGCCATCAGTGAGTCACGACCGGGACAGCGGAACACTGAAGCTTTCTTT; CDR3: CAISESRPGQRNTEAFF
size: -; length: 16; J: TRBJ2-7; V: TRBV27; D: -; DNA: TGTGCCAGCAGCCCTAGGGCCGGACAATCGGGCTACGAGCAGTACTTC; CDR3: CASSPRAGQSGYEQYF
size: -; length: 13; J: TRBJ2-2; V: TRBV7-2; D: -; DNA: TGTGCCAGCAGCTTAGAAGGGGCCGGGGAGCTGTTTTTT; CDR3: CASSLEGAGELFF
size: -; length: 15; J: TRBJ2-7; V: TRBV4-1; D: -; DNA: TGCGCCAGCAGCCAAGAGGCACAGGCAACCTACGAGCAGTACTTC; CDR3: CASSQEAQATYEQYF
size: -; length: 14; J: TRBJ2-1; V: TRBV7-9; D: -; DNA: TGTGCCAGCAGCTTAGCTAGGGGCTACAATGAGCAGTTCTTC; CDR3: CASSLARGYNEQFF
size: -; length: 14; J: TRBJ2-5; V: TRBV6-5; D: -; DNA: TGTGCCAGCGCCCCGGGACTCCCGGGGGAGACCCAGTACTTC; CDR3: CASAPGLPGETQYF
size: -; length: 13; J: TRBJ2-2; V: TRBV29-1; D: -; DNA: TGCAGCGGAATGACAGGACGCACCGGGGAGCTGTTTTTT; CDR3: CSGMTGRTGELFF
size: -; length: 16; J: TRBJ2-7; V: TRBV9; D: TRBD2; DNA: TGTGCCAGCAGCGAGGGATCCGGGACTAGCTCCTACGAGCAGTACTTC; CDR3: CASSEGSGTSSYEQYF
size: few; length: 13; J: TRBJ2-7; V: TRBV2; D: -; DNA: TGTGCCAGCGGGGCGACTCGTTGGTACGAGCAGTACTTC; CDR3: CASGATRWYEQYF
size: few; length: 16; J: TRBJ1-5; V: TRBV4-1; D: -; DNA: TGCGCCAGCAGCCAAGAAAACAGCCAGCTCAATCAGCCCCAGCATTTT; CDR3: CASSQENSQLNQPQHF
size: -; length: 17; J: TRBJ2-2; V: TRBV5-8; D: TRBD2; DNA: TGTGCCAGCAGCCCGGCGGCGGGGGATGGGAACACCGGGGAGCTGTTTTTT; CDR3: CASSPAAGDGNTGELFF
size: -; length: 17; J: TRBJ2-5; V: TRBV19; D: TRBD2; DNA: TGTGCCAGTAGTCTTTCGGGACTAGCGGGAGCTGGGGAGACCCAGTACTTC; CDR3: CASSLSGLAGAGETQYF
size: -; length: 15; J: TRBJ1-1; V: TRBV5-1; D: TRBD1; DNA: TGCGCCAGCAGCTTCTCAGGGGGCCTGGGCACTGAAGCTTTCTTT; CDR3: CASSFSGGLGTEAFF
size: few; length: 12; J: TRBJ1-1; V: TRBV27; D: -; DNA: TGTGCCAGCAGTTTACCCCAGGGTGGCGCTTTCTTT; CDR3: CASSLPQGGAFF
size: -; length: 15; J: TRBJ2-2; V: TRBV27; D: -; DNA: TGTGCCAGCAGTCCCGGCAGGGAGAACACCGGGGAGCTGTTTTTT; CDR3: CASSPGRENTGELFF
size: -; length: 15; J: TRBJ2-5; V: TRBV7-8; D: -; DNA: TGTGCCAGCAGCCCACGGACTGGACCCACTAAAGAGCAGTACTTC; CDR3: CASSPRTGPTKEQYF
size: -; length: 14; J: TRBJ1-1; V: TRBV16; D: -; DNA: TGTGCCAGCAGCCAATCGACAGGGAACACTGAAGCTTTCTTT; CDR3: CASSQSTGNTEAFF
size: -; length: 14; J: TRBJ2-7; V: TRBV4-1; D: TRBD1; DNA: TGCGCCAGCAGCCAAGAGGACAGGGGCAGGGAGCAGTACTTC; CDR3: CASSQEDRGREQYF
size: -; length: 15; J: TRBJ1-2; V: TRBV28; D: -; DNA: TGTGCCAGCAGTTCAAGATTGGGGGGGCCCCGAGGCTACACCTTC; CDR3: CASSSRLGGPRGYTF
size: -; length: 14; J: TRBJ2-3; V: TRBV9; D: TRBD2; DNA: TGTGCCAGCAGAACGGGACTAGCATCGGATACGCAGTATTTT; CDR3: CASRTGLASDTQYF
size: -; length: 12; J: TRBJ1-6; V: TRBV19; D: -; DNA: TGTGCCAGTAGTATCTCAAGGGGCCCGCTCCACTTT; CDR3: CASSISRGPLHF
size: once; length: 16; J: TRBJ2-2; V: TRBV5-1; D: TRBD1; DNA: TGCGCCAGCAGCTTGACGGGACAGGGAAACACCGGGGAGCTGTTTTTT; CDR3: CASSLTGQGNTGELFF
size: -; length: 15; J: TRBJ1-4; V: TRBV28; D: -; DNA: TGTGCCAGCAGTTTGGGGGGTGCAACTAATGAAAAACTGTTTTTT; CDR3: CASSLGGATNEKLFF
size: -; length: 13; J: TRBJ1-2; V: TRBV28; D: -; DNA: TGTGCCAGCAGGCAGGGCTGGGACTATGGCTACACCTTC; CDR3: CASRQGWDYGYTF
size: -; length: 15; J: TRBJ2-7; V: TRBV10-3; D: -; DNA: TGTGCCATCAGTGAGTCGGTCGACAGAGAGTCCGAGCAGTACTTC; CDR3: CAISESVDRESEQYF
size: few; length: 16; J: TRBJ1-3; V: TRBV27; D: -; DNA: TGTGCCAGCAGAACATTTTTGGGGAGATCTCGAAACACCATATATTTT; CDR3: CASRTFLGRSRNTIYF
size: -; length: 15; J: TRBJ2-2; V: TRBV10-1; D: TRBD1; DNA: TGCGCCAGCAGACCCGGGACAGGGAACACCGGGGAGCTGTTTTTT; CDR3: CASRPGTGNTGELFF
size: -; length: 16; J: TRBJ1-5; V: TRBV6-5; D: -; DNA: TGTGCCAGCAGTTACTCAGTCCCCGGAGGGAATCAGCCCCAGCATTTT; CDR3: CASSYSVPGGNQPQHF
size: -; length: 13; J: TRBJ1-1; V: TRBV28; D: -; DNA: TGTGCCAGCAGCGTACAGGAGAACACTGAAGCTTTCTTT; CDR3: CASSVQENTEAFF
size: few; length: 15; J: TRBJ1-5; V: TRBV28; D: TRBD1; DNA: TGTGCCAGCAGCATGGGACAGTGGGGTAATCAGCCCCAGCATTTT; CDR3: CASSMGQWGNQPQHF
size: once; length: 15; J: TRBJ1-5; V: TRBV6-1; D: TRBD1; DNA: TGTGCCAGCAGTACCACAGGGGAGGCCAATCAGCCCCAGCATTTT; CDR3: CASSTTGEANQPQHF
size: -; length: 13; J: TRBJ2-3; V: TRBV27; D: -; DNA: TGTGCCAGCAGTATCACCTACAGAGATACGCAGTATTTT; CDR3: CASSITYRDTQYF
size: -; length: 16; J: TRBJ2-7; V: TRBV6-1; D: TRBD2; DNA: TGTGCCAGCAGTGAACCTCGGGGAACGGGAGGTAGGGAGCAGTACTTC; CDR3: CASSEPRGTGGREQYF
size: -; length: 12; J: TRBJ2-5; V: TRBV11-2; D: -; DNA: TGTGCCAGCAGCTTAACTGCAGAGACCCAGTACTTC; CDR3: CASSLTAETQYF
size: few; length: 14; J: TRBJ1-1; V: TRBV7-8; D: -; DNA: TGTGCCAGCAGCCTCGGATCGGGAGGCACTGAAGCTTTCTTT; CDR3: CASSLGSGGTEAFF
size: few; length: 16; J: TRBJ2-7; V: TRBV5-4; D: TRBD2; DNA: TGTGCCAGCAGCTTTTACCCGCGGGGGGAAACATACGAGCAGTACTTC; CDR3: CASSFYPRGETYEQYF
size: -; length: 13; J: TRBJ1-5; V: TRBV6-1; D: -; DNA: TGTGCCAGCAGTGAGACAGCGAATCAGCCCCAGCATTTT; CDR3: CASSETANQPQHF
size: -; length: 12; J: TRBJ1-5; V: TRBV7-2; D: -; DNA: TGTGCCAGCAGCTTAGTCGATCAGCCCCAGCATTTT; CDR3: CASSLVDQPQHF
size: -; length: 15; J: TRBJ1-5; V: TRBV10-3; D: TRBD1; DNA: TGTGCCATCAGCCAGGGGGCTGCCGGCAATCAGCCCCAGCATTTT; CDR3: CAISQGAAGNQPQHF
size: -; length: 15; J: TRBJ2-7; V: TRBV28; D: TRBD1; DNA: TGTGCCAGCAGTAGAGACAGGGGGGGTACCTACGAGCAGTACTTC; CDR3: CASSRDRGGTYEQYF
size: -; length: 18; J: TRBJ1-1; V: TRBV29-1; D: -; DNA: TGCAGCGTTGAAGATCGGGTCAGGGGCTTCGAACGGAACACTGAAGCTTTCTTT; CDR3: CSVEDRVRGFERNTEAFF
size: -; length: 14; J: TRBJ1-5; V: TRBV6-1; D: -; DNA: TGTGCCAGCAGTGACGGGTATAGCAATCAGCCCCAGCATTTT; CDR3: CASSDGYSNQPQHF
size: -; length: 15; J: TRBJ1-3; V: TRBV18; D: TRBD1; DNA: TGTGCCAGCTCGCCGAGAGGACAGGGAGGAAACACCATATATTTT; CDR3: CASSPRGQGGNTIYF
size: -; length: 17; J: TRBJ2-5; V: TRBV30; D: TRBD2; DNA: TGTGCCTGGAGTTTATGGACTAGCGGGGGGGACTTTGGGACCCAGTACTTC; CDR3: CAWSLWTSGGDFGTQYF